What follows describes a single T cell receptor beta chain. The clone's antigen remains unknown. Base qualities were left out, and no much larger clone turns up one base away. Ends trimmed: V by 1 base, J by 7 bases; bases unmatched to a gene: 8. The CDR3 holds 16 amino acids from the cysteine to the phenylalanine. Of all the DNA, just the CDR3 is kept, 48 bases in frame from base 1. CDR1 and CDR2 are drawn from the germline V gene: SGHVS, FNYEAQ. Donors formed part of the validation cohort, which comprised 120 subjects and was distinct from the first cohort of under 850 subjects. The data were obtained in a study of cytomegalovirus exposure and HLA in healthy donors (dated by TCRdb to the late 2010s). Notes on the research overall: According to a later analysis, one platform produced both the 100 to 150 validation repertoires and the 666 repertoires of the first cohort. The study aimed to test whether cataloging public T cell receptors could reveal signatures of past pathogen exposure. Besides the first cohort of 666 subjects, a separate validation cohort made up of over a hundred different subjects was used. The study combined high-throughput TCR immunosequencing, statistical association of individual TCRs with disease status, and machine learning to predict cytomegalovirus infection status.

The library was generated by the immunoSEQ multiplex PCR assay. The authors processed their data as follows. A statistical classification framework was developed to diagnose cytomegalovirus status using the catalog of TCR beta chain sequences. TCRdb carries this immuneACCESS record with in-frame sequences only. Its versions omit some clonotypes, under half of them owing to an unresolved V gene in the studies checked, with the rest unexplained. The V and J calls and clone size come from that table; D and trimming were worked out from the DNA. The sample table shows roughly 73,000 clones, and approximately 95% are seen once. 3% to 3.5% of the sample goes to the ten largest clones. General findings and caveats noted by the study authors: The authors suggested that the approach could potentially be generalized to other disease states and immunological phenotypes. All 120 or so repertoires were used to score co-occurrence in the validation cohort in a later analysis, because that analysis had no HLA typing for the cohort. Cytomegalovirus status was reported to be diagnosed by the classifier with high specificity and sensitivity in both the original and validation cohorts. In the study, about 150 TCR beta chains were listed as associated with cytomegalovirus. Of the cluster scores, 90% to 95% were above 0 in a later analysis, which found that TCRs clustered in the first cohort also tended to co-occur in the 95 to 150 validation repertoires. In vitro tests confirmed that a few of the cytomegalovirus-associated TCR beta chains recognize cytomegalovirus antigens. While some public TCRs were present in many individuals, most TCR sequences turned up only very rarely across donors.

The sequencing input was PBMCs. The chain is made from TRBV7-6 and TRBJ2-1; TRBD2 lines up with 9 middle nucleotides. The receptor comes from a young man in good health and CMV-seronegative. The CDR3 region reads CASSLGGSGGWNEQFF. The DNA sequence is TGTGCCAGCAGCTTAGGTGGTAGCGGGGGTTGGAATGAGCAGTTCTTC.